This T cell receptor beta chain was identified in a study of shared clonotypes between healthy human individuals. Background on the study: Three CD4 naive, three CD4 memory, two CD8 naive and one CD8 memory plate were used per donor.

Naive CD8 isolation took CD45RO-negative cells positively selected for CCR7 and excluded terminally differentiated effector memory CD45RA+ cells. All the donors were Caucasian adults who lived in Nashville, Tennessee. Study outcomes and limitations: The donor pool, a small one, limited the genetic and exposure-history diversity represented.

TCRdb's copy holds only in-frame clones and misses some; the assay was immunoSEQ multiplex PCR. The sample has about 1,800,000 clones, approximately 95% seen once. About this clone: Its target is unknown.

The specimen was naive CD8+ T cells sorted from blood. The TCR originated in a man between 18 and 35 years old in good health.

In DNA, the CDR3 is TGTGCCAGCACGTCCGGCGATGACAATCAGCCCCAGCATTTT. Translating it yields CASTSGDDNQPQHF. The V and J genes are TRBV28 and TRBJ1-5; D is unresolved. This CDR3 is built from 14 residues. V lost 7 bases and J lost 3, with 13 bases in between. CDR1 is MDHEN, CDR2 SYDVKM, per germline.